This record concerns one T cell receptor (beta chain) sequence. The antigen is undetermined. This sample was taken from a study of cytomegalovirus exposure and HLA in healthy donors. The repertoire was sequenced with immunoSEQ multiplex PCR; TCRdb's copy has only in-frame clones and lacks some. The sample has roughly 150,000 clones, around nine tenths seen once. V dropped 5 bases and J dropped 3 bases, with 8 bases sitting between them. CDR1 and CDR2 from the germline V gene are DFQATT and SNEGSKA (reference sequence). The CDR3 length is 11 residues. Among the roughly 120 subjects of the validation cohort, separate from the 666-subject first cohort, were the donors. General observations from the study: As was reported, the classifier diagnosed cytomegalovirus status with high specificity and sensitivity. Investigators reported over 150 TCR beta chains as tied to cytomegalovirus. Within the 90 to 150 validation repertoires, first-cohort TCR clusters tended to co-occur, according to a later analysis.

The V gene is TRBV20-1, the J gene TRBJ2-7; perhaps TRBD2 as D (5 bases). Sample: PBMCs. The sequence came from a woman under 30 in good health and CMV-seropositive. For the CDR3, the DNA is TGCAGTGCTTTAACTAGCTACGAGCAGTACTTC. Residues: CSALTSYEQYF.